Each of the 28 T cell receptor beta chains below was sequenced from the same sample in a study of blood T cell repertoires in COVID-19 (dated by TCRdb to 2020 to 2022). Receptors were amplified or captured by the immunoSEQ multiplex PCR assay. Not all clones reach the TCRdb copy of this immuneACCESS table, which keeps in-frame sequences only. Checked studies attribute under half of the gap to unresolved V genes and leave the rest unexplained. The sample table lists 78,000 or so clones, roughly 80% of them with a count of one. The top ten hold around 5.6% of the sample. The sample taken for sequencing was peripheral blood. The receptors come from a woman aged 60-75 years with acute or convalescent COVID-19.

The chain combines TRBV13 with TRBJ1-6; 8 bases line up with TRBD1. The CDR3 loop spans 16 amino acids. Germline trimming cut 2 bases from V and 10 bases from J; bases unmatched to any gene: 10. CDR1 is PRHDT and CDR2 is FYEKMQ in the germline V gene (reference sequence). The chain's CDR3 is CASSLLSGGMSSPLHF. The DNA for the CDR3 is TGTGCCAGCAGCTTATTGTCAGGGGGCATGAGCTCACCCCTCCACTTT. The complete variable domain, with remaining parts taken from reference TRBV13 and TRBJ1-6, reads AAGVIQSPRHLIKEKRETATLKCYPIPRHDTVYWYQQGPGQDPQFLISFYEKMQSDKGSIPDRFSAQQFSDYHSELNMSSLELGDSALYFCASSLLSGGMSSPLHFGNGTRLTVT.

J is TRBJ1-2 and V is TRBV27, with 7 bases lining up with TRBD1. This CDR3 has 15 residues. CDR1 and CDR2 (germline): MNHEY, SMNVEV (reference sequence). With 1 base clipped from V and 8 bases from J, the junction kept 10 bases outside the gene matches. CDR3 sequence reads: CASSLFADRADGYTF. CDR3 in DNA: TGTGCCAGCAGTTTATTCGCCGACAGGGCGGACGGCTACACCTTC.

V usage is TRBV4-1 and J usage is TRBJ2-1, with 9 bases that match TRBD2. Germline V gives CDR1 MGHRA, CDR2 YSYEKL. The CDR3 has 16 amino acids. V shed 0 bases and J 4 bases; nucleotides not matched to a gene: 4. The CDR3 here is CASSQDRSGGYNEQFF. For the CDR3, the DNA is TGCGCCAGCAGCCAAGATCGGAGCGGGGGGTACAATGAGCAGTTCTTC.

The chain couples TRBV5-1 to TRBJ2-1; D not certain. The germline V gene has CDR1 SGHRS and CDR2 YFSETQ. CDR3 size: 16 residues. V was pared by 7 bases and J by 2 bases, with 19 bases between. CDR3 residues: CASSPSPRTTYNEQFF. In DNA form, the CDR3 reads TGCGCCAGCTCCCCTAGTCCCCGCACCACCTACAATGAGCAGTTCTTC.

The chain carries TRBV7-3 and TRBJ2-7; possibly TRBD1 for D (5 bases). The CDR3 length is 13 residues. Germline V gives CDR1 SGHTA, CDR2 FQGTGA. V was pared by 5 bases and J by 6 bases, with 14 bases between. CDR3 loop: CASSPNAGREQYF. The CDR3 DNA reads TGTGCCAGCAGCCCGAACGCAGGGCGCGAGCAGTACTTC.

This chain links TRBV16 with TRBJ2-1; 7 bases agree with TRBD1. The germline V gene has CDR1 KGHSY and CDR2 FQNENV. Trimming took 4 bases from V and 5 from J; bases not matched to a gene: 11. There are 16 residues in the CDR3. The CDR3 loop is CASSLNPGQINNEQFF. The CDR3 DNA is TGTGCCAGCAGCCTAAATCCGGGACAGATCAACAATGAGCAGTTCTTC. The complete variable domain, with remaining parts taken from reference TRBV16 and TRBJ2-1, reads GEEVAQTPKHLVRGEGQKAKLYCAPIKGHSYVFWYQQVLKNEFKFLISFQNENVFDETGMPKERFSAKCLPNSPCSLEIQATKLEDSAVYFCASSLNPGQINNEQFFGPGTRLTVL.

The chain links TRBV23-1 to TRBJ2-2, with 9 nucleotides matching TRBD2. TRBV23-1 is an open reading frame, and its role is uncertain. The CDR3 covers 16 residues. The junction had 7 bases not matched to a gene; V was cut back by 4 bases and J by 4 bases. CDR3 nucleotides: TGCGCCAGCAGTCTCCGGGGTAGCGGGGGCACCGGGGAGCTGTTTTTT. This codes for CASSLRGSGGTGELFF.

This clone appeared a single time. This sequence joins TRBV6-5 and TRBJ2-1; D might be TRBD1 (5 bases). V lost 6 bases, J lost 8 bases, and 14 bases lay in between. Germline CDR1 reads MNHEY; CDR2 reads SVGAGI. This CDR3 contains 13 residues. The CDR3 nucleotides read TGTGCCAGCAGGGGCAGGGTGAGTGATGAGCAGTTCTTC. Protein product: CASRGRVSDEQFF.

V and J are TRBV18 and TRBJ1-2; 9 bases align to TRBD1. Germline CDR1 is KGHSH and CDR2 is LQKENI. The CDR3 contains 17 residues. V lost 6 bases to trimming and J lost 3 bases; unmatched junction nucleotides: 14. Here the CDR3 reads CASSTGEQGAHYYGYTF. Written as DNA, the CDR3 is TGTGCCAGCTCTACCGGAGAACAGGGGGCCCACTACTATGGCTACACCTTC.

The genes are TRBV19 and TRBJ1-2, with TRBD1 matching over 10 bases. After removal of 8 bases from V and 7 bases from J, the junction contained 7 bases not matched to a gene. This CDR3 is 13 amino acids long. Germline loops: CDR1 LNHDA, CDR2 SQIVND (reference sequence). CDR3 nucleotide sequence: TGTGCCAGTGTCGACAGGGGGCGAGGTGGCTACACCTTC. Protein: CASVDRGRGGYTF.

The chain uses TRBV13 and TRBJ2-7; TRBD2 agrees at 10 bases. J lost 4 bases, V lost 5 bases, and 5 bases had no gene match. Germline V gives CDR1 PRHDT, CDR2 FYEKMQ (reference sequence). CDR3 length equals 14 residues. The CDR3 DNA sequence: TGTGCCAGCAGCCCCGGACTAGCGGCTTACGAGCAGTACTTC. It is translated as CASSPGLAAYEQYF.

This chain links TRBV19 with TRBJ1-1, with 9 nucleotides matching TRBD1. CDR1 and CDR2 from the germline V gene are LNHDA and SQIVND (reference sequence). V lost 0 bases to trimming and J lost 6 bases; unmatched junction nucleotides: 11. This CDR3 is built from 17 residues. The CDR3 protein is CASSIELRDRVAPEAFF. DNA of the CDR3: TGTGCCAGTAGTATAGAGCTCCGGGACAGGGTAGCACCTGAAGCTTTCTTT.

The J gene is TRBJ1-2, the V gene TRBV19, with D maybe TRBD1 (6 bases). The length of the CDR3 is 16 residues. From germline, CDR1 is LNHDA and CDR2 SQIVND (reference sequence). Trimming pared 4 bases from V and 6 bases from J, leaving 21 bases between. The CDR3 reads CASSTSGTRLSHGYTF. Written as DNA, the CDR3 is TGTGCCAGTAGTACATCCGGGACAAGGCTTTCACATGGCTACACCTTC.

This clone showed up just once. V gene TRBV7-9 combines with J gene TRBJ2-7; D is ambiguous. Per germline, CDR1 SEHNR and CDR2 FQNEAQ (reference sequence). The germline V and J ends were trimmed by 5 bases and 1 base, with 6 bases remaining between them. This CDR3 contains 12 residues. CDR3 bases: TGTGCCAGCAGCCAACAATCCTACGAGCAGTACTTC. Translating gives CASSQQSYEQYF.

The chain couples TRBV20-1 to TRBJ1-4, with 9 bases that match TRBD1. The CDR3 totals 14 residues. V lost 6 bases, J lost 7 bases, and 9 bases stayed unmatched. The V gene's germline CDR1 is DFQATT and CDR2 SNEGSKA (reference sequence). The CDR3 sequence: CSASPGTGLEKLFF. The CDR3 bases are TGCAGTGCAAGTCCCGGGACAGGGCTTGAAAAACTGTTTTTT.

The table lists this clone with a count of one. This sequence joins TRBV6-5 and TRBJ1-2, with 7 bases matching TRBD1. Germline trimming cut 6 bases from V and 0 bases from J; bases unmatched to any gene: 7. The germline V gene has CDR1 MNHEY and CDR2 SVGAGI. This CDR3 comprises 15 residues. The CDR3 DNA reads TGTGCCAGCAGCCAAGAGAGGGGGCCTAACTATGGCTACACCTTC. It encodes CASSQERGPNYGYTF.

This clone was observed a few times. This chain links TRBV18 with TRBJ1-6, with unresolved D. The V end was cut by 2 bases, the J end by 9 bases, with 14 bases between. The length of the CDR3 is 15 residues. Germline CDR1 is KGHSH and CDR2 is LQKENI. Here the CDR3 reads CASSPVEFRGSPLHF. Here the CDR3 DNA reads TGTGCCAGCTCACCAGTTGAGTTCCGGGGTTCACCCCTCCACTTT.

The rearrangement joins TRBV10-1 to TRBJ2-3, with 7 bases identical to TRBD2. The V and J ends lost 6 bases and 6 bases, in that order; junction bases with no gene match: 9. The CDR3 loop spans 14 amino acids. CDR1 WNHNN and CDR2 SYGVQD come from the germline V gene (reference sequence). The CDR3 DNA sequence: TGCGCCAGCAGATCCGGACTAGACGTGGATACGCAGTATTTT. It is translated as CASRSGLDVDTQYF.

This rearrangement joins TRBV20-1 to TRBJ2-2, with D tentatively TRBD1 or TRBD2 (6 bases each). There are 15 residues in the CDR3. Germline assignment: CDR1 DFQATT and CDR2 SNEGSKA (reference sequence). V dropped 3 bases and J dropped 0 bases, with 11 bases sitting between them. The CDR3 nucleotides are TGCAGTGCTAGTGGGGGGACAACGAACACCGGGGAGCTGTTTTTT. Its protein is CSASGGTTNTGELFF.

The J gene is TRBJ1-1, the V gene TRBV3-1 (or the pseudogene TRBV3-2); 10 bases map to TRBD1. This CDR3 is 14 amino acids long. J gave up 8 bases and V 6 bases, and 9 bases lay outside the gene matches. CDR1 is LGHDT, CDR2 YNNKEL, per germline (reference sequence). CDR3 region: CASRSGQGWGEAFF. CDR3 DNA sequence: TGTGCCAGCAGGTCGGGACAGGGGTGGGGAGAAGCTTTCTTT.

The J gene is TRBJ2-7, the V gene TRBV20-1, with D possibly matching TRBD1 (5 bases). Trimming took 3 bases from V and 3 from J, leaving 6 bases between them. The CDR3 has 11 residues. Germline assignment: CDR1 DFQATT and CDR2 SNEGSKA (reference sequence). CDR3 bases: TGCAGTGCTAGGGACATCTACGAGCAGTACTTC. This gives the protein CSARDIYEQYF.

The rearrangement joins TRBV6-6 to TRBJ1-6, with TRBD1 as a possible D gene (6 bases). Germline-derived CDR1 and CDR2 are MNHNY and SVGAGI (reference sequence). V lost 6 bases to trimming and J lost 6 bases, with 12 bases between them. The CDR3 has 14 residues. The CDR3 DNA is TGTGCCAGCAGATGGACAGATTTTAATTCACCCCTCCACTTT. Translating it yields CASRWTDFNSPLHF.

This sequence joins TRBV10-2 and TRBJ1-4, with TRBD1 matching 10 bases. The junction had 3 bases not matched to a gene; V was cut back by 5 bases and J by 6 bases. CDR1 is WSHSY, CDR2 SAAADI, per germline. This CDR3 region has 14 residues. The CDR3 DNA reads TGCGCCAGCAGTCGGGACAGGGGCGATGAAAAACTGTTTTTT. Translation: CASSRDRGDEKLFF.

This clone was picked up one time. This CDR3 reads CAWSGGGGQPQHF. CDR3 DNA: TGTGCCTGGAGCGGGGGGGGTGGACAGCCCCAGCATTTT. The rearrangement links TRBV30 to TRBJ1-5; TRBD1 is a possible D gene (5 bases). CDR1 is GTSNPN, CDR2 SVGIG, per germline (reference sequence). The CDR3 sequence is 13 residues long. V gave up 3 bases and J gave up 7 bases, with 13 bases separating them. Combining the CDR3 with reference TRBV30 and TRBJ1-5 gives the whole variable domain SQTIHQWPATLVQPVGSPLSLECTVEGTSNPNLYWYRQAAGRGLQLLFYSVGIGQISSEVPQNLSASRPQDRQFILSSKKLLLSDSGFYLCAWSGGGGQPQHFGDGTRLSIL.

The chain links TRBV30 to TRBJ1-2; unclear D gene. V was clipped by 4 bases and J by 4 bases, with 13 bases between them. The CDR3 extends over 13 amino acids. Germline-derived CDR1 and CDR2 are GTSNPN and SVGIG (reference sequence). The CDR3 spells CAWIKGGLYGYTF. CDR3 in DNA: TGTGCCTGGATTAAGGGTGGACTCTATGGCTACACCTTC.

This sequence joins TRBV5-1 and TRBJ1-1; 8 positions match TRBD1. After removal of 2 bases from V and 7 bases from J, the junction contained 7 bases not matched to a gene. In germline, CDR1 is SGHRS, CDR2 YFSETQ. The length of the CDR3 is 14 residues. This CDR3 reads CASSFRQGPDEAFF. DNA for the CDR3: TGCGCCAGCAGCTTCAGACAGGGGCCGGATGAAGCTTTCTTT. Together with reference TRBV5-1 and TRBJ1-1, the CDR3 gives the full variable domain: KAGVTQTPRYLIKTRGQQVTLSCSPISGHRSVSWYQQTPGQGLQFLFEYFSETQRNKGNFPGRFSGRQFSNSRSEMNVSTLELGDSALYLCASSFRQGPDEAFFGQGTRLTVV.

The chain uses TRBV5-1 and TRBJ1-1; D not resolved. V was cut by 6 bases and J by 4 bases, with 13 bases left in between. The CDR3 totals 13 residues. Germline V gene lookup returns CDR1 SGHRS and CDR2 YFSETQ. CDR3 nucleotide sequence: TGCGCCAGCACTGCGGCTCGGCGCACTGAAGCTTTCTTT. Translation gives CASTAARRTEAFF.

V is TRBV10-3 and J is TRBJ2-1, with TRBD2 matching over 7 bases. V gave up 9 bases and J gave up 12 bases; unmatched junction bases: 14. The CDR3 is 13 amino acids. Germline CDR1 and CDR2: ENHRY and SYGVKD. The CDR3 nucleotides are TGTGCCATTAGAGGTAGCGGGCCTTATGCGCAGTTCTTC. This sequence encodes CAIRGSGPYAQFF.